Following are 28 T cell receptor beta chains from one sample sequenced in a study of T-cell reconstitution after alpha-beta-depleted transplantation in children. Unique molecular identifiers were incorporated when the TCRbeta library was constructed. TCRdb processed the PCR reads anew with MiXCR; each CDR3 protein has one entry. The sample comprises some 260,000 distinct CDR3 sequences, around 25% of which are singletons, and more than 4.5% rests with the top ten. This sample comprised PBMCs, mostly from graft donor cells, obtained 360 days after TCRalphabeta/CD19-depleted stem cell transplant. The receptors come from a female patient aged 2 to 10 who had a stem cell transplant for congenital amegakaryocytic thrombocytopenia, so the T cells may come from the graft donor.

J is TRBJ2-3 and V is TRBV7-8; tentative D call: TRBD2 (5 bases). Looked up from germline, CDR1 is SGHVS and CDR2 is FQNEAQ. The CDR3 contains 17 residues. V was pared by 1 base and J by 1 base, with 15 bases between. In DNA, the CDR3 is TGTGCCAGCAGCTTAGTGGCGGGTTACACGGGCACAGATACGCAGTATTTT. This sequence encodes CASSLVAGYTGTDTQYF.

This clonotype has just a few counts. The genes are TRBV25-1 and TRBJ2-7, with D uncertain. The CDR3 extends over 12 amino acids. The ends were cut back, 4 bases at V and 4 bases at J, with 8 bases in the middle. The germline CDR1 and CDR2 sequences are MGHDK and SYGVNS. CDR3 loop: CASSGFSYEQYF. In DNA form, the CDR3 reads TGTGCCAGCAGTGGATTCAGTTACGAGCAGTACTTC.

The table lists this clonotype with a few counts. The chain links TRBV6-1 to TRBJ2-3, with a weak D call TRBD2 (5 bases). Germline lookup yields CDR1 MNHNS and CDR2 SASEGT. The CDR3 covers 15 residues. Trimming stripped 8 bases from V and 4 bases from J, with 19 bases between. The DNA for the CDR3 is TGTGCCAGCGCTCTACAGAGGGTTGGCGCAGATACGCAGTATTTT. This encodes CASALQRVGADTQYF.

This clonotype has a handful of counts. J is TRBJ2-7 and V is TRBV10-3; D not certain. V was clipped by 0 bases and J by 2 bases, with 8 bases between them. CDR1 ENHRY and CDR2 SYGVKD come from the germline V gene. This CDR3 contains 14 residues. CDR3 protein: CAISESRHTYEQYF. The CDR3 region has the DNA TGTGCCATCAGTGAGTCGAGACATACCTACGAGCAGTACTTC.

V is TRBV10-3 and J is TRBJ1-2; weak D call: TRBD1 (5 bases). This CDR3 has 13 residues. Germline V gene sequence: CDR1 ENHRY, CDR2 SYGVKD. Trimming left V 8 bases short and J 3 bases short, with 13 bases between. In DNA form, the CDR3 reads TGTGCCATCCTAGACAGACTTTACTATGGCTACACCTTC. Residues: CAILDRLYYGYTF.

In its sample, this clonotype was seen a few times. The rearrangement uses TRBV29-1 and TRBJ2-1; TRBD2 matches 7 bases. Germline V gene lookup returns CDR1 SQVTM and CDR2 ANQGSEA. The junction had 5 bases not matched to a gene; V was cut back by 2 bases and J by 4 bases. The CDR3 length is 14 residues. DNA of the CDR3: TGCAGCGTTGAACAAGGACTAGAATACAATGAGCAGTTCTTC. Its translation is CSVEQGLEYNEQFF.

This clonotype turned up a few times. The V and J genes are TRBV6-2 or TRBV6-3 and TRBJ1-1; D unresolved. The CDR3 contains 13 residues. CDR1 MNHEY and CDR2 SVGEGT come from the germline V gene. The V end lost 1 base, the J end lost 7 bases, and 10 bases lay between the germline ends. The CDR3 sequence is CASSYYLGVEAFF. Written as DNA, the CDR3 is TGTGCCAGCAGTTACTATCTCGGGGTTGAAGCTTTCTTT.

This clonotype was seen at least ten times. The V and J genes are TRBV7-9 and TRBJ1-1, with a possible D match to TRBD1 (5 bases). Trimming removed 2 bases from V and 3 bases from J, with 10 bases in between. CDR3 size: 14 residues. Germline V gives CDR1 SEHNR, CDR2 FQNEAQ (reference sequence). CDR3 nucleotide sequence: TGTGCCAGCAGCTTAATCAGGGAGGACACTGAAGCTTTCTTT. Protein: CASSLIREDTEAFF.

The V call is TRBV7-8, the J call TRBJ2-1; TRBD2 agrees at 13 bases. The CDR3 is made up of 15 amino acids. The germline CDR1 and CDR2 sequences are SGHVS and FQNEAQ. The J segment lost 9 bases and the V segment lost 8 bases, leaving 10 bases of the junction unmatched. This CDR3 is CASGRRLAGGGEQFF. DNA for the CDR3: TGTGCCAGCGGACGACGACTAGCGGGAGGCGGTGAGCAGTTCTTC.

This chain uses TRBV7-2 with TRBJ1-1; TRBD1 matches at 9 bases. The CDR3 is 14 amino acids. Germline CDR1 SGHTA, CDR2 FQGNSA. V lost 4 bases, J lost 5 bases, and 5 bases stayed unmatched. CDR3 bases: TGTGCCAGCAGCTCACGGGACAGGGCGACTGAAGCTTTCTTT. It specifies CASSSRDRATEAFF.

Only a few counts were recorded for this clonotype. The CDR3 protein is CASSEGPYTGELFF. CDR3 DNA: TGTGCCAGCAGTGAAGGGCCTTACACCGGGGAGCTGTTTTTT. This chain links TRBV6-1 with TRBJ2-2; D is ambiguous. Germline CDR1 and CDR2: MNHNS and SASEGT. Trimming took 1 base from V and 3 from J, leaving 6 bases between them. There are 14 residues in the CDR3.

V and J are TRBV7-2 and TRBJ2-1; TRBD2 aligns across 7 bases. CDR1 and CDR2 (germline): SGHTA, FQGNSA. Unmatched junction bases numbered 8, after V lost 5 bases and J lost 7 bases. This CDR3 is 14 amino acids long. CDR3 in DNA: TGTGCCAGCAGCCCCTGGACTAGTAATAATGAGCAGTTCTTC. Its translation: CASSPWTSNNEQFF.

This clonotype was seen a handful of times. The V gene is TRBV27, the J gene TRBJ2-1, with TRBD1 as a possible D gene (5 bases). V lost 6 bases and J 7 bases, leaving 19 bases between the germline ends. The CDR3 extends over 15 amino acids. Germline CDR1 is MNHEY and CDR2 is SMNVEV (reference sequence). CDR3 amino acids: CASSRREYGGNEQFF. The CDR3 nucleotides read TGTGCCAGCAGCCGCAGGGAATATGGTGGTAATGAGCAGTTCTTC.

A few counts support this clonotype. The CDR3 spells CASSEDSSYNEQFF. CDR3 bases: TGTGCCAGCAGTGAAGACTCCTCCTACAATGAGCAGTTCTTC. The V gene is TRBV6-4, the J gene TRBJ2-1; no firm D call. CDR3 length equals 14 residues. V shed 3 bases and J shed 0 bases, with 6 bases lying between them. The germline V gene encodes CDR1 MRHNA and CDR2 SNTAGT.

The J gene is TRBJ2-3, the V gene TRBV28; D not resolved. The CDR3 runs 14 residues. V lost 6 bases and J lost 2, with 12 bases in between. CDR1 is MDHEN, CDR2 SYDVKM, per germline. The CDR3 sequence is CASRGSTITDTQYF. The CDR3 nucleotides read TGTGCCAGCAGAGGTTCTACTATCACAGATACGCAGTATTTT.

This chain links TRBV28 with TRBJ1-2, with a possible D match to TRBD1 (6 bases). V lost 3 bases and J 3 bases, leaving 20 bases between the germline ends. The CDR3 extends over 17 amino acids. CDR1 and CDR2 from the germline V gene are MDHEN and SYDVKM. The CDR3 coding sequence is TGTGCCAGCAGTTTTCGGAGGGGGTCCCCACGCGACTATGGCTACACCTTC. Its protein product is CASSFRRGSPRDYGYTF.

A few counts support this clonotype. The chain couples TRBV20-1 to TRBJ2-7, with 8 bases aligning to TRBD1. CDR1 DFQATT and CDR2 SNEGSKA come from the germline V gene (reference sequence). The V gene end was trimmed by 3 bases and the J gene end by 3 bases; junction bases not matched to a gene: 4. The CDR3 runs 13 residues. The CDR3 loop is CSARDRVGYEQYF. DNA for the CDR3: TGCAGTGCTAGGGACAGGGTAGGCTACGAGCAGTACTTC.

This chain links TRBV7-9 with TRBJ1-1, with D maybe TRBD1 (5 bases). Deletions cut 2 bases from V and 7 bases from J, with 20 bases between. The CDR3 consists of 16 residues. Germline CDR1 SEHNR, CDR2 FQNEAQ (reference sequence). The DNA of the CDR3 is TGTGCCAGCAGCTTAAGTTGGGTTGACAGCCAATTTGAAGCTTTCTTT. Encoded protein: CASSLSWVDSQFEAFF.

This rearrangement joins TRBV4-3 to TRBJ2-7; 7 bases align to TRBD2. The CDR3 runs to 17 residues. After removal of 0 bases from V and 2 bases from J, the junction contained 10 bases not matched to a gene. The germline gives CDR1 LGHNA, CDR2 YSLEER. This CDR3 reads CASSQESGLAATYEQYF. The CDR3 region has the DNA TGCGCCAGCAGCCAAGAAAGCGGGCTAGCGGCCACCTACGAGCAGTACTTC.

This clonotype has more than one count but fewer than ten. The chain couples TRBV15 to TRBJ2-7; 9 nucleotides line up with TRBD1. Per the germline V gene, CDR1 is LNHNV and CDR2 is YYDKDF (reference sequence). V shed 4 bases and J 5 bases; nucleotides not matched to a gene: 12. The length of the CDR3 is 16 residues. CDR3 protein: CATSKGQGRISDEQYF. The CDR3 bases are TGTGCCACCAGCAAGGGACAGGGTAGGATAAGTGACGAGCAGTACTTC.

The chain links TRBV4-2 to TRBJ2-5; D might be TRBD1 (5 bases). The CDR3 runs to 16 residues. Germline CDR1 LGHNA, CDR2 YNFKEQ. V was shortened by 3 bases and J by 3 bases, with 17 bases between the two germline ends. CDR3 nucleotide sequence: TGTGCCAGCAGCCATCCCCCGTGGGCGGACAAAGAGACCCAGTACTTC. Amino acid sequence: CASSHPPWADKETQYF.

This clonotype was detected a few times. This CDR3 reads CAWSVRLAGDNEQFF. CDR3 nucleotide sequence: TGTGCCTGGAGTGTACGACTAGCGGGAGACAATGAGCAGTTCTTC. The J gene is TRBJ2-1, the V gene TRBV30; 12 bases fit TRBD2. V lost 0 bases to trimming and J lost 5 bases; unmatched junction nucleotides: 2. CDR1 is GTSNPN and CDR2 is SVGIG in the germline V gene (reference sequence). CDR3 length: 15 amino acids. The full variable domain, rest sourced from reference TRBV30 and TRBJ2-1, is SQTIHQWPATLVQPVGSPLSLECTVEGTSNPNLYWYRQAAGRGLQLLFYSVGIGQISSEVPQNLSASRPQDRQFILSSKKLLLSDSGFYLCAWSVRLAGDNEQFFGPGTRLTVL.

This clonotype occurred a few times. V gene TRBV5-1 combines with J gene TRBJ1-2; D is undetermined. Germline V gene lookup returns CDR1 SGHRS and CDR2 YFSETQ. The CDR3 is 16 residues long. V was pared by 4 bases and J by 6 bases, with 22 bases between. CDR3: CASSPEPPNGHHGYTF. In DNA form, the CDR3 reads TGCGCCAGCAGCCCCGAGCCCCCTAACGGTCACCATGGCTACACCTTC.

The chain is built from TRBV6-2 or TRBV6-3 and TRBJ2-2, with D possibly TRBD1 on 6 matching bases. CDR3 length equals 14 residues. V was cut by 7 bases and J by 7 bases, with 16 bases left in between. Germline V gene sequence: CDR1 MNHEY, CDR2 SVGEGT. CDR3 sequence: CASKGGARFGELFF. CDR3 DNA: TGTGCCAGCAAAGGGGGAGCGAGGTTCGGGGAGCTGTTTTTT.

V is TRBV20-1 and J is TRBJ2-1, with TRBD1 matching 11 bases. CDR3 size: 14 residues. The germline V gene encodes CDR1 DFQATT and CDR2 SNEGSKA (reference sequence). In DNA form, the CDR3 reads TGCAGCATAGGGACAGGGGGTTCCTACAATGAGCAGTTCTTC. Translated, it gives CSIGTGGSYNEQFF.

The genes are TRBV4-1 and TRBJ1-1; weak D call: TRBD1 (6 bases). This CDR3 region has 15 residues. Trimming pared 0 bases from V and 13 bases from J, leaving 21 bases between. Germline-derived CDR1 and CDR2 are MGHRA and YSYEKL. The CDR3 DNA follows: TGCGCCAGCAGCCAAGAGGACAGACCTATCCTCGGGTGTTTCTTT. Its translation is CASSQEDRPILGCFF.

The rearrangement uses TRBV29-1 and TRBJ2-5; the D gene is possibly TRBD2 (7 bases). V shed 6 bases and J shed 4 bases, with 18 bases lying between them. The CDR3 spans 14 residues. Germline CDR1 SQVTM, CDR2 ANQGSEA. Here the CDR3 DNA reads TGCAGCGTACACTCTGGGGGGGGCGGAGAGACCCAGTACTTC. This codes for CSVHSGGGGETQYF.

This clonotype occurred many times. In DNA, the CDR3 is TGTGCCAGCAGCAAACAATGCCAAATCCCGAACACTGAAGCTTTCTTT. Its translation: CASSKQCQIPNTEAFF. V usage is TRBV21-1 and J usage is TRBJ1-1. TRBV21-1 represents a pseudogene. The CDR3 has 16 residues.